The clone carrying this TCR beta chain was picked up a small number of times. Its antigen is not identified. V dropped 6 bases and J dropped 2; count of bases not matched to a gene: 2. The CDR3 sequence is 14 residues long. Per the germline V gene, CDR1 is SNHLY and CDR2 is FYNNEI. This sample was taken from a study of vaccination and CD4 T cells after COVID-19. Cultured CD4+ T cells had their DNA profiled by the Oncomine TCR Beta short-read assay. TCRdb reprocessed the PCR reads with MiXCR, giving one entry per CDR3 protein. The table lists approximately 15,000 distinct CDR3 sequences, 26% of them singletons. Treatment denoted: approximately nine-day PBMC culture with coronavirus spike peptide pools or control peptides (ViraFEST assay). Approximately 1.8 million PBMCs per well were cultured with roughly 10 IU/ml IL-2 and about 11 ug/ml peptide pools.

This TCR derives from a human donor with COVID-19. The sample consisted of cultured CD4+ T cells from blood. The J gene is TRBJ1-5, the V gene TRBV2; 9 bases fit TRBD1. The CDR3 region has the DNA TGTGCCAGCAGGAGGACAGGGGGCAATCAGCCCCAGCATTTT. It codes for CASRRTGGNQPQHF. Full variable domain (outside the CDR3, taken from reference TRBV2 and TRBJ1-5): EPEVTQTPSHQVTQMGQEVILRCVPISNHLYFYWYRQILGQKVEFLVSFYNNEISEKSEIFDDQFSVERPDGSNFTLKIRSTKLEDSAMYFCASRRTGGNQPQHFGDGTRLSIL.